The TCR beta chain described here comes from a study of blood T cell repertoires in COVID-19 (dated by TCRdb to 2018 to 2021). In terms of the full investigation: Samples from collaborators originated in the United States, Italy and Spain and spanned both the acute and convalescent phases of COVID-19. Where available, HLA class I and class II types were taken from metadata supplied by the sample provider and were not determined by assay-based typing. The material from the prospective study consisted of cDNA or gDNA derived from T cells, B-cell-depleted T cells, or PBMCs. Samples came from the ongoing ImmuneRACE study (first 160 participants) plus 1,254 subjects from 6 global collaborators. Sample metadata almost always included a de-identified subject ID, COVID-19 status, age in years and sex. Subjects who had been exposed to COVID-19, were actively infected with it, or had recovered from it provided the deeply sampled blood TCRbeta repertoires that made up the dataset. The repertoires were released in a freely available public database intended as a resource for research on the immune response to SARS-CoV-2.

A word on this clone: The antigen this receptor binds is unknown. No base quality values were provided; no much bigger clone lies one nucleotide off.

Reading the germline V gene (reference sequence) gives CDR1 SEHNR and CDR2 FQNEAQ. The CDR3 sequence holds 15 residues, the cysteine and phenylalanine included. The kept DNA is CDR3 alone, 45 bases in frame from the first base. A distance of 14 bases separates the germline ends of V and J, which lose 5 bases and 1 base respectively. The immunoSEQ Assay, a bias-controlled multiplex PCR, was used to amplify TCRbeta CDR3 regions from genomic DNA. Concerning the study's data processing: The number of nucleated cells in each sample was estimated from the amplification of reference gene primers within the assay. Sequence reads were collapsed and filtered to measure the absolute abundance of every unique TCRbeta CDR3 rearrangement. For each sample, productive Simpson clonality was calculated as the square root of Simpson's diversity index across productive rearrangements. TCRdb's version of the immuneACCESS table is confined to in-frame rearrangements and falls short of the full clone set. An unresolved V gene accounts for under half of the shortfall where checked; the remainder is of unknown origin. The V and J calls and clone size were taken over from that table, and D and trimming were inferred from the DNA. The sample table lists just over 150,000 clones, just under 85% of them with a count of one. In total, the top ten clones hold 22% of the sample.

Each collaborating institution followed its own protocols to collect whole blood in K2EDTA tubes. For TCRbeta analysis, collaborators shipped samples in one of three forms: frozen whole blood, isolated PBMCs, or DNA extracted from either of those sample types. The paper as a whole reports these results and caveats: Clinical and demographic metadata were provided uncurated, with the amount varying by source and participant.

The chain is made from TRBV7-9 and TRBJ1-2, and perhaps TRBD1 as D gene, on 6 matching bases. The material sequenced was peripheral blood. The clonotype comes from an elderly woman with acute or convalescent COVID-19. The CDR3 is CASSTDSSFNYGYTF. The nucleotide sequence reads TGTGCCAGCAGCACGGACAGCTCCTTTAACTATGGCTACACCTTC.